This record covers a single T cell receptor (beta chain). As yet, its antigen is unknown. This sample was taken from a study of Ad26.COV2.S vaccination and SARS-CoV-2 variants. Study details: Participants got Ad26.COV2.S intramuscularly, once or twice 56 days apart. Study conclusions and caveats: Similar non-spike TCR breadth was seen in vaccine and placebo recipients.

The data were produced by immunoSEQ multiplex PCR, yet TCRdb's version contains in-frame clones alone and is incomplete. This sample has approximately 300,000 clones, with 70% to 90% found just once. Germline-derived CDR1 and CDR2 are SGHRS and YFSETQ. V was trimmed by 4 bases and J by 8 bases, leaving 15 bases between them. The CDR3 length is 13 residues. As to treatment: 15 to 20 received Ad26.COV2.S at low or high dose, single or two shots; several received placebo; per-sample allocation not given. Sampling was performed 63 days after the first vaccine or placebo injection. Donation was by an adult aged 18-55 years who was in Boston.

The sequencing here drew on peripheral blood, taken in a trial of Ad26.COV2.S vaccine versus placebo. The chain has TRBV5-1 and TRBJ1-2, with D possibly matching TRBD1 (5 bases). The sequence derives from a person between 18 and 65 years old who received the Ad26.COV2.S COVID-19 vaccine or a placebo. Here the CDR3 DNA reads TGCGCCAGCAGCCAACCGGCGGGGGTGGGCTACACCTTC. Residues: CASSQPAGVGYTF. Full variable domain (missing parts from reference TRBV5-1 and TRBJ1-2): KAGVTQTPRYLIKTRGQQVTLSCSPISGHRSVSWYQQTPGQGLQFLFEYFSETQRNKGNFPGRFSGRQFSNSRSEMNVSTLELGDSALYLCASSQPAGVGYTFGSGTRLTVV.